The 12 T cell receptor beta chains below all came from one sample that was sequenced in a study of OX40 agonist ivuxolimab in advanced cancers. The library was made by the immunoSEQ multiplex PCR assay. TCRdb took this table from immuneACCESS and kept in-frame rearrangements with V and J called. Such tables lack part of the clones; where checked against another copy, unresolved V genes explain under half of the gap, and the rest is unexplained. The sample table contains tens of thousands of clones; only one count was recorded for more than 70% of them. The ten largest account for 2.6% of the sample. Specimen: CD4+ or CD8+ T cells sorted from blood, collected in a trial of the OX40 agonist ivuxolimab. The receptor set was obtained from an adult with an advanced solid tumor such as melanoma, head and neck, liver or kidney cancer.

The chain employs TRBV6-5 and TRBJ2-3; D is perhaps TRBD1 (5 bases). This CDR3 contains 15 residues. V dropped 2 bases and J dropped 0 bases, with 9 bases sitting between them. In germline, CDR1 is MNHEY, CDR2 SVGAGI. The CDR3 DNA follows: TGTGCCAGCAGTTACCAGGGCGCCAGCACAGATACGCAGTATTTT. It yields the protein CASSYQGASTDTQYF.

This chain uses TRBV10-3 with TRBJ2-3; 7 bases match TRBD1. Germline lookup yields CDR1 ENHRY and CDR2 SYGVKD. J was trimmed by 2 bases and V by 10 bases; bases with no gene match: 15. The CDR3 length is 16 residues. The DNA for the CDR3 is TGTGCCACTGGGGGCCCGACAGGGCGCGACACAGATACGCAGTATTTT. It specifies CATGGPTGRDTDTQYF.

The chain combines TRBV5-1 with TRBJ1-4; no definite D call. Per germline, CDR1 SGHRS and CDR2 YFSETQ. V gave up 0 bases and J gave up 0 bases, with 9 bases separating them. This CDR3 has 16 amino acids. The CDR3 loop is CASSLDSTATNEKLFF. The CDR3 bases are TGCGCCAGCAGCTTGGACAGTACAGCAACTAATGAAAAACTGTTTTTT.

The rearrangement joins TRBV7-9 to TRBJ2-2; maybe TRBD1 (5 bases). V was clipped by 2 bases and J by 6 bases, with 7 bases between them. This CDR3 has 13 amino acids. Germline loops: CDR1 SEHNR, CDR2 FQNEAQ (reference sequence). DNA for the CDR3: TGTGCCAGCAGCTTACAGGGCTCCGGGGAGCTGTTTTTT. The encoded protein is CASSLQGSGELFF.

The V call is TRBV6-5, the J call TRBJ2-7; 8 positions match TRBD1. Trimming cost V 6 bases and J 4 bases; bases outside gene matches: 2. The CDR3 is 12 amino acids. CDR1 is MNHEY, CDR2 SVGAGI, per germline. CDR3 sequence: CASRDRAYEQYF. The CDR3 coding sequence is TGTGCCAGCAGGGACAGGGCATACGAGCAGTACTTC.

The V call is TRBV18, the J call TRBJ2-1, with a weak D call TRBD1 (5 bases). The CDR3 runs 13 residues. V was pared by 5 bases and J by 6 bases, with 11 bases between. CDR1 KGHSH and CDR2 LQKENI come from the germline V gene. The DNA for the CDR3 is TGTGCCAGCTCAAACCAGGGTAGCAATGAGCAGTTCTTC. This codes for CASSNQGSNEQFF.

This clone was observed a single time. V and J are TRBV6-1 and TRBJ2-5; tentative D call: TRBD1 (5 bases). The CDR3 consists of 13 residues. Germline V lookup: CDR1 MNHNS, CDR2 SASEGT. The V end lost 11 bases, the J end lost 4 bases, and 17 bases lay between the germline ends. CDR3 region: CAGKSRVRETQYF. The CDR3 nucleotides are TGTGCCGGGAAGTCCAGGGTGCGAGAGACCCAGTACTTC.

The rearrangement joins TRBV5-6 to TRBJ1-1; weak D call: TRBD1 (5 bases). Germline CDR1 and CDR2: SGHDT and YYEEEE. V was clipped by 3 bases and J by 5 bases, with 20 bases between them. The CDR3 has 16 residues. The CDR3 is CASSWPYGGRDTEAFF. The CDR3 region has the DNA TGTGCCAGCAGCTGGCCTTACGGGGGTAGGGATACTGAAGCTTTCTTT.

CDR3 in amino acids: CASSVSSGGKADTQYF. Written as DNA, the CDR3 is TGTGCCAGCAGTGTCTCTAGCGGGGGAAAGGCAGATACGCAGTATTTT. This sequence joins TRBV28 and TRBJ2-3; 10 bases fit TRBD2. V lost 5 bases, J lost 4 bases, and 9 bases stayed unmatched. This CDR3 spans 16 amino acids. Germline V gene lookup returns CDR1 MDHEN and CDR2 SYDVKM. The full variable domain, completed using reference TRBV28 and TRBJ2-3, is DVKVTQSSRYLVKRTGEKVFLECVQDMDHENMFWYRQDPGLGLRLIYFSYDVKMKEKGDIPEGYSVSREKKERFSLILESASTNQTSMYLCASSVSSGGKADTQYFGPGTRLTVL.

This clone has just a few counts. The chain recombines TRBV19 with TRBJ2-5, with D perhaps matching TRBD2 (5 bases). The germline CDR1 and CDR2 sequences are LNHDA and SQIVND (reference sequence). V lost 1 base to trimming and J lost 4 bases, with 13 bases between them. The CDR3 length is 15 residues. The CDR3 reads CASSIGDGLGETQYF. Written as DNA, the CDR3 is TGTGCCAGTAGTATAGGGGATGGACTGGGAGAGACCCAGTACTTC.

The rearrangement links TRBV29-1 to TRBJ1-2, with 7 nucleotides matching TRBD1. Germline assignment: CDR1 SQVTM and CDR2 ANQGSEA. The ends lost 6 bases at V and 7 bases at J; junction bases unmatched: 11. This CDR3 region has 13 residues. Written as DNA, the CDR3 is TGCAGCGTAGAATTGACAGGGAGGGGTGGCTACACCTTC. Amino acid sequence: CSVELTGRGGYTF.

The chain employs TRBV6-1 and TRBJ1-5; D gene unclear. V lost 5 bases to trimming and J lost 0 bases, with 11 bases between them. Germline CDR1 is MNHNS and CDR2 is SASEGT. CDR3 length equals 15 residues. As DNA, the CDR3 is TGTGCCAGCAGTATCGGAGGGAATAGCAATCAGCCCCAGCATTTT. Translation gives CASSIGGNSNQPQHF.